Presented here are 11 T cell receptor beta chains from one specimen sequenced in a study of identifying expanded T cells in peripheral blood. The method was immunoSEQ multiplex PCR; TCRdb's version includes in-frame clones alone and lacks a portion of them. The table includes some 120,000 clones, around 84% detected once. The sequencing input was blood. These receptors came from a person aged 18 to 75 in good health.

The chain joins TRBV29-1 to TRBJ2-7, with 8 bases aligning to TRBD1. Per the germline V gene, CDR1 is SQVTM and CDR2 is ANQGSEA. With 0 bases clipped from V and 7 bases from J, the junction kept 5 bases outside the gene matches. This CDR3 is 13 amino acids long. The CDR3 bases are TGCAGCGTTGAAGACAGGGGGCCGGGGGAGCAGTACTTC. Translation gives CSVEDRGPGEQYF.

This clone was picked up one time. V gene TRBV18 combines with J gene TRBJ1-1; D gene unclear. Germline loops: CDR1 KGHSH, CDR2 LQKENI. V was trimmed by 3 bases and J by 1 base, leaving 12 bases between them. This CDR3 is built from 15 residues. DNA for the CDR3: TGTGCCAGCTCACCGTTGGGATTTGAGAACACTGAAGCTTTCTTT. Translating it yields CASSPLGFENTEAFF.

This chain links TRBV6-6 with TRBJ1-1; the D gene is possibly TRBD1 (6 bases). Germline V gene data show CDR1 as MNHNY and CDR2 as SVGAGI (reference sequence). V dropped 0 bases and J dropped 9 bases, with 17 bases sitting between them. The CDR3 is 15 amino acids. The CDR3 spells CASSYSIQGRTKAFF. For the CDR3, the DNA is TGTGCCAGCAGTTACTCGATACAGGGCCGGACAAAAGCTTTCTTT.

This sequence joins TRBV11-3 and TRBJ2-3; 7 nucleotides match TRBD2. The germline gives CDR1 SGHNT, CDR2 YENEEA. The ends lost 3 bases at V and 5 bases at J; junction bases unmatched: 17. The CDR3 has 18 amino acids. The CDR3 region has the DNA TGTGCCAGCAGCTTGGGACCCACGGCGGGGGTGAGCCGAGATACGCAGTATTTT. The encoded protein is CASSLGPTAGVSRDTQYF.

This chain links TRBV4-3 with TRBJ1-2, with D possibly TRBD1 on 5 matching bases. Germline V gene data show CDR1 as LGHNA and CDR2 as YSLEER. The CDR3 covers 15 residues. V lost 2 bases and J lost 2, with 12 bases in between. CDR3 DNA sequence: TGCGCCAGCAGCCAAAGACGGGGGGAGAACTATGGCTACACCTTC. It yields the protein CASSQRRGENYGYTF.

This clone came up a few times. V gene TRBV14 combines with J gene TRBJ1-6; perhaps TRBD1 as D (5 bases). Trimming shortened V by 5 bases and J by 7 bases, and 12 bases separated the two germline ends. The CDR3 extends over 14 amino acids. Germline CDR1 reads SGHDN; CDR2 reads FVKESK. This chain's CDR3 is CASSFRQNNSPLHF. For the CDR3, the DNA is TGTGCCAGCAGCTTCCGACAGAACAATTCACCCCTCCACTTT.

This clone was found a few times. The J gene is TRBJ1-4, the V gene TRBV6-5; D not resolved. Trimming removed 2 bases at V and 7 bases at J, with 14 bases between. Germline CDR1 and CDR2: MNHEY and SVGAGI. The CDR3 consists of 15 residues. In DNA form, the CDR3 reads TGTGCCAGCAGTTACGGCGGGCTCACTCCTGAAAAACTGTTTTTT. Translation gives CASSYGGLTPEKLFF.

The genes are TRBV18 and TRBJ1-2; D uncertain. V dropped 3 bases and J dropped 3 bases, with 8 bases sitting between them. There are 13 residues in the CDR3. Germline CDR1 KGHSH, CDR2 LQKENI. The CDR3 loop reads CASSPRLDYGYTF. The CDR3, as DNA: TGTGCCAGCTCACCCCGACTGGACTATGGCTACACCTTC. The entire variable domain, with the rest obtained from reference TRBV18 and TRBJ1-2, is as follows: NAGVMQNPRHLVRRRGQEARLRCSPMKGHSHVYWYRQLPEEGLKFMVYLQKENIIDESGMPKERFSAEFPKEGPSILRIQQVVRGDSAAYFCASSPRLDYGYTFGSGTRLTVV.

The V and J genes are TRBV10-2 and TRBJ2-1; no clear D. V dropped 4 bases and J dropped 6 bases, with 7 bases sitting between them. Germline-derived CDR1 and CDR2 are WSHSY and SAAADI. There are 12 residues in the CDR3. The CDR3 is CASSGISNEQFF. The CDR3 nucleotides read TGCGCCAGCAGTGGGATCAGCAATGAGCAGTTCTTC.

The genes are TRBV7-2 and TRBJ1-6; the D is unclear. V dropped 1 base and J dropped 8 bases, with 9 bases sitting between them. The CDR3 consists of 14 residues. CDR1 and CDR2 (germline): SGHTA, FQGNSA. Here the CDR3 DNA reads TGTGCCAGCAGCTTAGGGACGATAGATTCACCCCTCCACTTT. This encodes CASSLGTIDSPLHF.

The chain carries TRBV5-1 and TRBJ2-7, with D perhaps TRBD1 or TRBD2 (6 bases each). Germline assignment: CDR1 SGHRS and CDR2 YFSETQ. This CDR3 comprises 15 residues. V lost 0 bases and J 1 base, leaving 11 bases between the germline ends. The CDR3 DNA sequence: TGCGCCAGCAGCTTGGGTGGGGGGCAATCCTACGAGCAGTACTTC. Translated, it gives CASSLGGGQSYEQYF.